This is a list of T cell receptor beta chains from one sample in a study of blood T cell repertoires in COVID-19. Here immunoSEQ multiplex PCR was the method, and the copy in TCRdb shows in-frame clones only, minus some. The sample contains fewer than 200,000 clones, more than 85% of which appear only once. Sequencing was carried out using PBMCs or T cells enriched from blood (not recorded which). These receptor sequences come from a human donor with acute COVID-19. The donor label of this sample is uncertain. CDR3s include the opening cysteine and the closing phenylalanine or tryptophan.

v_gene	CDR3aa
TRBV7-2	CASSFGQGKTYEQYF
TRBV27	CASSSLQSQFF
TRBV6-2/TRBV6-3	CASSPHSYNQPQHF
TRBV7-9	CASSWPAATQETQYF
TRBV7-2	CASSFPSTDTQYF
TRBV7-3	CASSLAGRNGYTF
TRBV30	CAWRGQDYGYTF
TRBV7-9	CASSLAPVTDTQYF
TRBV3-1/TRBV3-2	CASSQDGDWGIEQYF
TRBV27	CASSLWVGQGGSYNSPLHF
TRBV2	CARARTLGSPLHF
TRBV12-3/TRBV12-4	CASSLATIDTQYF
TRBV4-3	CASSQDLRGYPGGNTQYF
TRBV24-1	CATSAGGRRKETQYF
TRBV12-5	CASASTGNQPQHF
TRBV6-6	CASSSPGTAYGYTF
TRBV4-2	CASSQEQGTVTEAFF
TRBV18	CASSPSPRREQYF
TRBV19	CASSIQGLIHEQYF
TRBV9	CASSVRLGDTQYF
TRBV5-1	CASSSAGGPDTSTDTQYF
TRBV9	CASSVDRATNEKLFF
TRBV3-1/TRBV3-2	CASSQDERTGAFF
TRBV18	CASSPRVGGGTFYNEQFF
TRBV7-2	CASSPATSGGPRFF
TRBV7-2	CASHPGGSTDTQYF
TRBV9	CASSSGTGNVGDTQYF
TRBV3-1/TRBV3-2	CASSPYTGGAEQPQHF
TRBV2	CASRGTRGQFNQPQHF
TRBV6-5	CASSSPAAGNGDTQYF
TRBV19	CASRDPRRDTEAFF
TRBV6-4	CASSESRQGPHEQYF
TRBV7-3	CASSPGLAGMGRQYF
TRBV5-1	CASYRDSAGAGNTIYF
TRBV10-3	CAIRQGAPQETQYF
TRBV4-1	CASSHKLAGRAGELFF
TRBV11-2	CASSPRNRALARWETQYF
TRBV12-3/TRBV12-4	CASRDSPTEAFF
TRBV18	CASSSQGDADTQYF
TRBV2	CATTRGGTNQFF
TRBV7-9	CASSLPVGGSGNTIYF
TRBV11-2	CASSLGRGHPYEQYF